The rows below give T cell receptor beta chains drawn from one sample of a study of cytomegalovirus exposure and HLA in healthy donors. The data were produced by immunoSEQ multiplex PCR, yet TCRdb's version contains in-frame clones alone and is incomplete. The sample holds approximately 84,000 clones, under 80% seen once. Source material: PBMCs. These receptors were collected from a man aged 40-49 years in good health and CMV-seropositive. The CDR3 runs from the conserved cysteine through the conserved F or W. Fields, in order: D gene, V gene, J gene, clone size, CDR3 DNA, CDR3 protein. D genes are given only for firm matches. A clone size is listed for some rows: how often the clone was seen (once, few, many), or a class if it is expanded.

D: .; V: TRBV5-4; J: TRBJ2-5; size: .; DNA: TGTGCCAGCAGCCCAGGACTGGCACAAGAGACCCAGTACTTC; CDR3: CASSPGLAQETQYF
D: TRBD1; V: TRBV28; J: TRBJ1-5; size: .; DNA: TGTGCCAGCATCCGACAGGGAGGAAGCGATCAGCCCCAGCATTTT; CDR3: CASIRQGGSDQPQHF
D: TRBD1; V: TRBV9; J: TRBJ2-7; size: .; DNA: TGTGCCAGCAGCGCGGACCGGGACAGCGGCGAGCAGTACTTC; CDR3: CASSADRDSGEQYF
D: TRBD1; V: TRBV5-1; J: TRBJ2-5; size: .; DNA: TGCGCCAGCACCCGGGACAGGGGGGAAGAGACCCAGTACTTC; CDR3: CASTRDRGEETQYF
D: TRBD1; V: TRBV28; J: TRBJ1-3; size: .; DNA: TGTGCCAGCAGTTTACAGGGGGCAAATGGAGACACCATATATTTT; CDR3: CASSLQGANGDTIYF
D: .; V: TRBV5-4; J: TRBJ2-7; size: .; DNA: TGTGCCAGCAGCCAGGGCCTGTACGAGCAGTACTTC; CDR3: CASSQGLYEQYF
D: TRBD1; V: TRBV27; J: TRBJ2-2; size: .; DNA: TGTGCCAGCAGTCCTGTGACAGGGGGGAACGGGGAGCTGTTTTTT; CDR3: CASSPVTGGNGELFF
D: .; V: TRBV19; J: TRBJ1-5; size: .; DNA: TGTGCCAGTAGTCTTTTGGGGGGTAGGCAGCCCCAGCATTTT; CDR3: CASSLLGGRQPQHF
D: .; V: TRBV25-1; J: TRBJ2-3; size: .; DNA: TGTGCCAGCAGTGAGGAGTTAAAAAAAGATACGCAGTATTTT; CDR3: CASSEELKKDTQYF
D: .; V: TRBV11-2; J: TRBJ1-4; size: .; DNA: TGTGCCAGCAGCTTAGCCTCGGGGTTACGGCTGTTTTTT; CDR3: CASSLASGLRLFF
D: TRBD2; V: TRBV5-4; J: TRBJ2-7; size: .; DNA: TGTGCCAGCAGCTTGGGTTCGGGGGGGTCCAACGAGCAGTACTTC; CDR3: CASSLGSGGSNEQYF
D: TRBD2; V: TRBV7-2; J: TRBJ2-7; size: .; DNA: TGTGCCAGCAGTTTGGTAGCGGGGGGAGATCCCTACGAGCAGTACTTC; CDR3: CASSLVAGGDPYEQYF
D: TRBD2; V: TRBV2; J: TRBJ2-1; size: .; DNA: TGTGCCAGCAGTGCTCTCAGCGGGAGGAATGGGAATGAGCAGTTCTTC; CDR3: CASSALSGRNGNEQFF
D: TRBD2; V: TRBV5-1; J: TRBJ2-3; size: .; DNA: TGCGCCAGCAGCTCGATGACTAGCGGGAGCGGAGATACGCAGTATTTT; CDR3: CASSSMTSGSGDTQYF
D: .; V: TRBV9; J: TRBJ2-3; size: .; DNA: TGTGCCAGCAGCGTGAGTTCTGGGAGGACAGATACGCAGTATTTT; CDR3: CASSVSSGRTDTQYF
D: TRBD1; V: TRBV11-3; J: TRBJ1-1; size: .; DNA: TGTGCCAGCGGACGGGACAGGGGGACTGAAGCTTTCTTT; CDR3: CASGRDRGTEAFF
D: .; V: TRBV13; J: TRBJ1-2; size: .; DNA: TGTGCCAGCAGTACAACCAAGGGGAGGGACTATGGCTACACCTTC; CDR3: CASSTTKGRDYGYTF
D: .; V: TRBV19; J: TRBJ2-2; size: .; DNA: TGTGCCAGTAGTACCCCCGCGGCAGGGGTACGAACCGGGGAGCTGTTTTTT; CDR3: CASSTPAAGVRTGELFF
D: .; V: TRBV29-1; J: TRBJ2-3; size: few; DNA: TGCAGCGCCGACGGGCGGACAGACGGCACAGATACGCAGTATTTT; CDR3: CSADGRTDGTDTQYF
D: TRBD2; V: TRBV19; J: TRBJ2-7; size: once; DNA: TGTGCCAGTAGTTACAACCCAGCGGGAGCCTACGAGCAGTACTTC; CDR3: CASSYNPAGAYEQYF
D: .; V: TRBV5-8; J: TRBJ2-3; size: .; DNA: TGTGCCAGCAGCTTGGAGTCTTCCAGAGGTACTTATACGCAGTATTTT; CDR3: CASSLESSRGTYTQYF
D: .; V: TRBV4-2; J: TRBJ2-2; size: .; DNA: TGTGCCAGCAGCCAGGAAGCGATGGACACCGGGGAGCTGTTTTTT; CDR3: CASSQEAMDTGELFF
D: TRBD1; V: TRBV2; J: TRBJ1-5; size: .; DNA: TGTGCCAGCAGCGAAACGGGACAGACTAGCAATCAGCCCCAGCATTTT; CDR3: CASSETGQTSNQPQHF
D: TRBD1; V: TRBV9; J: TRBJ2-2; size: few; DNA: TGTGCCAGCAGCTTGGGACAGGGTTCGGACGGGGAGCTGTTTTTT; CDR3: CASSLGQGSDGELFF
D: .; V: TRBV2; J: TRBJ1-4; size: few; DNA: TGTGCCAGCAGTGAAGCGATACAGACGGATGAAAAACTGTTTTTT; CDR3: CASSEAIQTDEKLFF
D: .; V: TRBV7-9; J: TRBJ1-1; size: .; DNA: TGTGCCACCGAGGAGGGGTTGAACACTGAAGCTTTCTTT; CDR3: CATEEGLNTEAFF
D: .; V: TRBV19; J: TRBJ1-5; size: .; DNA: TGTGCCAGTAGTATAGTCCGTAGCAATCAGCCCCAGCATTTT; CDR3: CASSIVRSNQPQHF
D: .; V: TRBV11-3; J: TRBJ2-7; size: .; DNA: TGTGCCAGCAGCCCCGCGGGGAGGCCCAGCGAGCAGTACTTC; CDR3: CASSPAGRPSEQYF
D: TRBD2; V: TRBV7-2; J: TRBJ2-3; size: once; DNA: TGTGCCAGCAGCTTAAGGACTAGCGGGGCTGGAAGTGGCACAGATACGCAGTATTTT; CDR3: CASSLRTSGAGSGTDTQYF
D: TRBD2; V: TRBV4-1; J: TRBJ2-3; size: .; DNA: TGCGCCAGCAGCCAATCGGGGGGGTACACAGATACGCAGTATTTT; CDR3: CASSQSGGYTDTQYF
D: .; V: TRBV14; J: TRBJ1-1; size: few; DNA: TGTGCCAGCAGCCAAGATGGGCGTTTCAGCACTGAAGCTTTCTTT; CDR3: CASSQDGRFSTEAFF
D: .; V: TRBV5-4; J: TRBJ1-1; size: .; DNA: TGTGCCAGCAGCTACCGAGGCGACGGGGCTTTCTTT; CDR3: CASSYRGDGAFF
D: TRBD1; V: TRBV6-6; J: TRBJ2-7; size: .; DNA: TGTGCCAGCAGTTACTCACCGGGACAGGGGTGGGGCGAGCAGTACTTC; CDR3: CASSYSPGQGWGEQYF
D: .; V: TRBV4-2; J: TRBJ2-2; size: few; DNA: TGTGCCAGCAGCCAAGATCAAGCGGCCGGGGAGCTGTTTTTT; CDR3: CASSQDQAAGELFF
D: .; V: TRBV11-2; J: TRBJ2-7; size: .; DNA: TGTGCCAGCAGCTTAGATCGCGGACTGCCCTACTACGAGCAGTACTTC; CDR3: CASSLDRGLPYYEQYF
D: .; V: TRBV19; J: TRBJ2-7; size: .; DNA: TGTGCCAGTAGTACCCCTCTGTCCTACGAGCAGTACTTC; CDR3: CASSTPLSYEQYF
D: TRBD2; V: TRBV11-2; J: TRBJ2-7; size: few; DNA: TGTGCCAGCAGCCCGGGACTAGACTACGAGCAGTACTTC; CDR3: CASSPGLDYEQYF
D: TRBD1; V: TRBV25-1; J: TRBJ1-2; size: .; DNA: TGTGCCAGCTGTCCCGGGACAGGGGCCTGGGAGGGCTACACCTTC; CDR3: CASCPGTGAWEGYTF
D: TRBD1; V: TRBV6-4; J: TRBJ2-3; size: .; DNA: TGTGCCAGCAGTATTGGGACAGGGGGAGGTACAGATACGCAGTATTTT; CDR3: CASSIGTGGGTDTQYF
D: .; V: TRBV6-5; J: TRBJ2-5; size: .; DNA: TGTGCCAGTTCGCAGGAGGGAGAGACCCAGTACTTC; CDR3: CASSQEGETQYF
D: TRBD2; V: TRBV19; J: TRBJ2-2; size: .; DNA: TGTGCCAGTCAGAAAACTAGCGGGAGAGAGGGGACCGGGGAGCTGTTTTTT; CDR3: CASQKTSGREGTGELFF
D: TRBD1; V: TRBV5-4; J: TRBJ1-4; size: .; DNA: TGTGCCAGCAGCTTTTACAGGGGGTCTGAGAGAAAACTGTTTTTT; CDR3: CASSFYRGSERKLFF
D: .; V: TRBV19; J: TRBJ1-1; size: .; DNA: TGTGCCAGTAGTATACGTATTCCCGGAGGGGAAGCTTTCTTT; CDR3: CASSIRIPGGEAFF
D: .; V: TRBV7-8; J: TRBJ2-7; size: .; DNA: TGTGCCAGCAGCGGAGGGACCGCATACGAGCAGTACTTC; CDR3: CASSGGTAYEQYF
D: .; V: TRBV9; J: TRBJ2-7; size: .; DNA: TGTGCCAGCACCGACTTGAGCGCCTACGAGCAGTACTTC; CDR3: CASTDLSAYEQYF
D: TRBD1; V: TRBV7-2; J: TRBJ2-1; size: few; DNA: TGTGCCAGCAGCCCCTCAGGACAGGGGGGTTACAATGAGCAGTTCTTC; CDR3: CASSPSGQGGYNEQFF
D: .; V: TRBV9; J: TRBJ1-3; size: .; DNA: TGTGCCAGCAGCGCCGACCTTAGGGGCTCTGGAAACACCATATATTTT; CDR3: CASSADLRGSGNTIYF
D: TRBD2; V: TRBV9; J: TRBJ2-1; size: .; DNA: TGTGCCAGCAGCCCCCAGCGGTACCGGGGGGATGAGCAGTTCTTC; CDR3: CASSPQRYRGDEQFF
D: .; V: TRBV15; J: TRBJ1-2; size: .; DNA: TGTGCCACCAGCAGGACCGAGGGGGTAGAGGGCTACACCTTC; CDR3: CATSRTEGVEGYTF
D: TRBD2; V: TRBV5-4; J: TRBJ2-1; size: once; DNA: TGTGCCAGCAGCCCTCCTAGCGGAGGGAGGGCCGGGAATGAGCAGTTCTTC; CDR3: CASSPPSGGRAGNEQFF
D: .; V: TRBV6-4; J: TRBJ2-3; size: .; DNA: TGTGCCAGCAGTGAGGGCTACACAGATACGCAGTATTTT; CDR3: CASSEGYTDTQYF
D: .; V: TRBV6-1; J: TRBJ2-3; size: .; DNA: TGTGCCAGCAGTGCCAACAGAGATACGCAGTATTTT; CDR3: CASSANRDTQYF